This T cell receptor (beta chain) was identified during a study of blood T cell repertoires in COVID-19. Method: immunoSEQ multiplex PCR; TCRdb's copy keeps in-frame clones and lacks some. The sample lists approximately 170,000 clones; 82% were seen once. The receptor's source is a woman of 80 years or more with active or convalescent COVID-19. Sequenced: peripheral blood.

CDR3 amino acids: CAISEDESMNTEAFF. DNA of the CDR3: TGTGCCATCAGTGAGGATGAATCTATGAACACTGAAGCTTTCTTT. This chain joins TRBV10-3 and TRBJ1-1; no reliable D call. In germline, CDR1 is ENHRY, CDR2 SYGVKD. Trimming removed 2 bases at V and 0 bases at J, with 10 bases between. The CDR3 consists of 15 residues.